Below, 3 T cell receptor beta chains from the same sample are listed, as sequenced in a study of blood T cell repertoires in COVID-19. Generated by immunoSEQ multiplex PCR, the TCRdb table keeps only in-frame clones and is missing some. The sample lists about 150,000 clones, 88% seen once, with roughly 2.5% in the top ten. Sequencing was performed on peripheral blood. These receptors all stem from a human donor with COVID-19, enrolled during active disease. The donor label of this sample is uncertain.

The rearrangement uses TRBV7-9 and TRBJ2-1, with 7 nucleotides matching TRBD1. The V segment lost 1 base and the J segment 2 bases; nucleotides outside the gene matches: 2. CDR3 size: 15 residues. From germline, CDR1 is SEHNR and CDR2 FQNEAQ (reference sequence). The DNA of the CDR3 is TGTGCCAGCAGCTTAGTGACAGGGCCCTACAATGAGCAGTTCTTC. This gives the protein CASSLVTGPYNEQFF.

The rearrangement links TRBV12-3 or TRBV12-4 to TRBJ1-6, with D unresolved. The CDR3 sequence is 13 residues long. V was cut by 3 bases and J by 13 bases, with 13 bases left in between. The CDR3 coding sequence is TGTGCCAGCAGTTTCCTTACCTTCCAGCCCCTCCACTTT. This codes for CASSFLTFQPLHF.

The V call is TRBV2, the J call TRBJ1-1, with D tentatively TRBD1 (6 bases). Trimming removed 2 bases at V and 3 bases at J, with 10 bases between. The CDR3 spans 14 residues. Germline V gene lookup returns CDR1 SNHLY and CDR2 FYNNEI. CDR3 nucleotides: TGTGCCAGCAGTGAAACAGGGCTAGACACTGAAGCTTTCTTT. Translation: CASSETGLDTEAFF.